This T cell receptor beta chain was identified during a study of T cells after yellow fever vaccination. General study points: Faster peaking, at day 5 versus 15, marked a secondary response that was weaker.

As to this clonotype: What it binds is unknown.

For TCR, cDNA came from 5'RACE template switching, which added a universal primer site and UMIs. TCRdb recomputed calls from the 5' RACE reads with MiXCR, one row per CDR3 protein. The repertoire holds hundreds of thousands of distinct CDR3 sequences, roughly 5.2% seen once, with under 3.5% in the top ten. Source: CD4+ T cells sorted from PBMCs, taken on the day of the yellow fever booster vaccination. The TCR originated in a man aged 18 to 30 who received the YFV17D yellow fever vaccine.

The CDR3 spells CASSIERGGTDTQYF. The CDR3 bases are TGTGCCAGTAGTATAGAACGGGGAGGCACAGATACGCAGTATTTT. The rearrangement joins TRBV19 to TRBJ2-3; a weak D match, TRBD2 (5 bases). Germline CDR1 reads LNHDA; CDR2 reads SQIVND (reference sequence). This CDR3 region has 15 residues. The V end lost 0 bases, the J end lost 1 base, and 8 bases lay between the germline ends.